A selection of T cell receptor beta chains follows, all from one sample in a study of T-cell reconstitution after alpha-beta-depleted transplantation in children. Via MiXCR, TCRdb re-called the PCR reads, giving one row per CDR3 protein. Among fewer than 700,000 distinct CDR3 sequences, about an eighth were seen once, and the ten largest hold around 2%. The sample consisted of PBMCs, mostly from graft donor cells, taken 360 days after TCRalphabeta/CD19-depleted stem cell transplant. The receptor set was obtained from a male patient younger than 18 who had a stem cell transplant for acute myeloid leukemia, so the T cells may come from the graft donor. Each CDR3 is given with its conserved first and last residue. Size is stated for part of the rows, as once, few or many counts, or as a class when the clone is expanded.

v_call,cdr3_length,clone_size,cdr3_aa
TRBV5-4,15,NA,CASSLGTGGRETQYF
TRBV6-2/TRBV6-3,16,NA,CASSHPGGRAPDTQYF
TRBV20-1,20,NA,CSARDTSKGPGLAGYNEQFF
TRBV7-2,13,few,CASSFRDLYGYTF
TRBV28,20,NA,CASSLSRVFSGGRGTGELFF
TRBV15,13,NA,CATSRRLEDTQYF
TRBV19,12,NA,CASSMTGSGYTF
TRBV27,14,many,CASSPRGYRYEQYF
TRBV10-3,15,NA,CAISESGGRTGELFF
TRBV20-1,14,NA,CSALRGTTNNEQFF
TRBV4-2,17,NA,CASSQGRNGSLSNEQFF
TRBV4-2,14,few,CASSHDRDNQPQHF
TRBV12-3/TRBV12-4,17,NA,CASSLARSGFVTDTQYF
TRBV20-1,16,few,CSAHQAGTGPLETQYF
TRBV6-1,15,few,CASSLTSASTDTQYF
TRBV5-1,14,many,CASSLESGIETQYF
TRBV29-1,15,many,CSALGRGILSYEQYF
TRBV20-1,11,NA,CSAQGGDEQFF
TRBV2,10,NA,CASSATPPDF
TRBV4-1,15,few,CASSQGAGANEKLFF
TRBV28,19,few,CASSHRGFGLAGAGGELFF
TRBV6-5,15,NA,CASSYRTVNTGELFF
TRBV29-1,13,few,CSVEGGAHYEQYF
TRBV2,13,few,CASSGPGGNIQYF
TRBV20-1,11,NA,CLRGGGTEAFF
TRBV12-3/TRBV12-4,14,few,CASSFVKRGDIQYF
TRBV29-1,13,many,CSVESTGKETQYF
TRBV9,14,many,CASSVPGQVDTQYF
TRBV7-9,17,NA,CASSLAVGLAGVNEQFF
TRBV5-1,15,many,CASSLEGGNQETQYF
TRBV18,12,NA,CASSPVAGEAFF
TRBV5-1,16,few,CASSSGLGDHLGTQYF
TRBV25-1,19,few,CASSQRAAKLARSNQPQHF
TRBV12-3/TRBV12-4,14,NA,CASASQGRQNIQYF
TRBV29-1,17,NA,CSVSGTSGRHGYNEQFF
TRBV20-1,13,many,CSAKGQGTYEQYF
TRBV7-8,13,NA,CATRQRSSYEQYF
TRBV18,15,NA,CASSPKRDQPSEQYF
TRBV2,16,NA,CASRATQPSGANVLTF
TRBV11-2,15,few,CASSLGPGPSDTQYF
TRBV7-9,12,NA,CASSQTKYEQYF
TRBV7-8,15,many,CASSGGRWGTDTQYF
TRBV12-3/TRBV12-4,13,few,CASRPDGTDTQYF
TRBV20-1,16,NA,CSARNHDPSDYNEQFF
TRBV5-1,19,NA,CASSWTTSVRAEAKNIQYF
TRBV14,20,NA,CASSQDTTSGRVPNTGELFF
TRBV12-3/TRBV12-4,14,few,CASSLFRASYEQYF
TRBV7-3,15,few,CASSSGRGLLETQYF
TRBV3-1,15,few,CASSRPLSSYNEQFF
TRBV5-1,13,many,CASSRDRAYGYTF
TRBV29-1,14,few,CSVEGTSALNEQFF
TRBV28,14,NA,CASSLGTSDYEQYF
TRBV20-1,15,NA,CSARGLAGGYHEQFF
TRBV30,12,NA,CAWSFGYNEQFF
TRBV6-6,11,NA,CASTHTSEAFF
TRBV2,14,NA,CASSEWQGAREQYF
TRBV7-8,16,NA,CASSLNRDSSYNEQFF
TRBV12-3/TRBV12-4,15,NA,CASSHGRAESREQYF
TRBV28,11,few,CASGDAYEQYF